The present T cell receptor (beta chain) was sequenced within a study of blood T cell repertoires in COVID-19. Turning to the study itself: Sample material is recorded as cDNA or gDNA derived from T cells, B-cell-depleted T cells, or PBMCs.

Participants in the exposed group had met a COVID-19 case in the 2 weeks before joining the study. Authors' analysis steps: Reference gene primer amplification yielded estimated nucleated cell counts. Assay used: immunoSEQ multiplex PCR; TCRdb lists only in-frame clones, some missing. V and J calls and clone size are as listed in that table; D and trimming were resolved from the DNA. The repertoire consists of 400,000 to 500,000 clones, with around nine tenths occurring once and the leading ten covering approximately 1.5%. Per germline, CDR1 SNHLY and CDR2 FYNNEI. Trimming left V 2 bases short and J 8 bases short, with 12 bases between. CDR3 size: 14 residues.

This TCR came from a woman under 30 who had been exposed to COVID-19. The rearrangement links TRBV2 to TRBJ1-4, with D possibly matching TRBD1 (5 bases). Input material: PBMCs or T cells enriched from blood (not recorded which). DNA for the CDR3: TGTGCCAGCAGTGAAAGGGCGGGGGACGAAAAACTGTTTTTT. It translates to CASSERAGDEKLFF.